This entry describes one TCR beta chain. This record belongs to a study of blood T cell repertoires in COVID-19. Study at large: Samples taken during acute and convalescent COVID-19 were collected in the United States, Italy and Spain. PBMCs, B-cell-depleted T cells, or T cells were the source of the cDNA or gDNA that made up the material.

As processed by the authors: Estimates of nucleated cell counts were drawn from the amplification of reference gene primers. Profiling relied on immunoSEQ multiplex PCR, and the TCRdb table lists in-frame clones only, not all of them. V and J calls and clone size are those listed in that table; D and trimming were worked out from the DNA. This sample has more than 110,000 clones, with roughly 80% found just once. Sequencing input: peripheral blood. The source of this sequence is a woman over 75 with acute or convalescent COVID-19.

The CDR3 is CASSATGRDTQYF. For the CDR3, the DNA is TGTGCCAGCAGTGCGACAGGGAGAGATACGCAGTATTTT. The rearrangement uses TRBV2 and TRBJ2-3; 7 bases align to TRBD1. V was clipped by 4 bases and J by 5 bases; unmatched bases: 3. The germline gives CDR1 SNHLY, CDR2 FYNNEI. This CDR3 region has 13 residues.